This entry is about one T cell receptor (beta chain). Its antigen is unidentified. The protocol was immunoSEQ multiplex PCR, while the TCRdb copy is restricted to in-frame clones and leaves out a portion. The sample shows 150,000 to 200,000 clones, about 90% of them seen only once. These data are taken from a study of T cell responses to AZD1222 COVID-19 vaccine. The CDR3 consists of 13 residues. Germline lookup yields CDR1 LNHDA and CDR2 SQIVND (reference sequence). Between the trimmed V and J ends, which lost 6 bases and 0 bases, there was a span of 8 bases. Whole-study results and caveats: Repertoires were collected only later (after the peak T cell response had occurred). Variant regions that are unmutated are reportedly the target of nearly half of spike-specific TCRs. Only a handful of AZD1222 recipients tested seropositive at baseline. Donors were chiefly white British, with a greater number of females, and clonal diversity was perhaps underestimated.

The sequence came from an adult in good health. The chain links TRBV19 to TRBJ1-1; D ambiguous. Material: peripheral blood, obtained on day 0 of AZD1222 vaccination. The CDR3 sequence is CASSPTLNTEAFF. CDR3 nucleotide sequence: TGTGCCAGTAGCCCCACATTGAACACTGAAGCTTTCTTT.